A single sample is the source of the 21 T cell receptor beta chains below, sequenced in a study of T cell responses to AZD1222 COVID-19 vaccine. Libraries were prepared by immunoSEQ multiplex PCR; TCRdb keeps only in-frame clonotypes and omits some of them. The sample consists of approximately 67,000 clones, around 84% of them appearing once. Source: peripheral blood, taken on day 0 of AZD1222 vaccination. Receptor source: an adult in good health.

In DNA form, the CDR3 reads TGTGCCAGCAGCTTAACAGACTATGGCTACACCTTC. Its protein product is CASSLTDYGYTF. This chain joins TRBV7-9 and TRBJ1-2; D is unclear. Per the germline V gene, CDR1 is SEHNR and CDR2 is FQNEAQ (reference sequence). The CDR3 consists of 12 residues. V was trimmed by 2 bases and J by 3 bases, leaving 4 bases between them.

The chain recombines TRBV5-1 with TRBJ2-7; 9 bases agree with TRBD1. This CDR3 region has 15 residues. V trimming: 4 bases; J trimming: 2 bases; junction bases outside the gene matches: 7. CDR1 and CDR2 (germline): SGHRS, YFSETQ. The CDR3 sequence is CASSEGTGSTYEQYF. CDR3 in DNA: TGCGCCAGCAGCGAAGGGACAGGGTCGACCTACGAGCAGTACTTC.

The chain joins TRBV12-3 or TRBV12-4 to TRBJ2-2, with no clear D. The CDR3 length is 12 residues. Trimming pared 8 bases from V and 8 bases from J, leaving 12 bases between. CDR3 region: CASSMEGGELFF. CDR3 DNA: TGTGCCAGCTCAATGGAAGGAGGGGAGCTGTTTTTT.

Regarding this clone: At one of its ends the junction is not consistent with the germline gene, which may arise from a read error. The chain combines TRBV7-7 with TRBJ2-5; the D is unclear. The CDR3 has 15 amino acids. Germline V gene sequence: CDR1 SSHAT, CDR2 FNYEAQ (reference sequence). The CDR3 is CASSLGYRAQETQYF. The CDR3 bases are TGTGCTAGCAGCTTAGGATACCGGGCGCAAGAGACCCAGTACTTC.

This chain connects TRBV7-3 to TRBJ1-2, with 7 bases fitting TRBD1. Germline V gives CDR1 SGHTA, CDR2 FQGTGA. The CDR3 extends over 13 amino acids. V lost 5 bases and J lost 6; bases outside the gene matches: 6. The CDR3 here is CASSPRQGHGYTF. Written as DNA, the CDR3 is TGTGCCAGCAGCCCTCGACAGGGTCATGGCTACACCTTC.

The sample holds one count of this clone. The chain combines TRBV3-1 (or the pseudogene TRBV3-2) with TRBJ1-1, with D perhaps matching TRBD1 (5 bases). The CDR3 covers 15 residues. V lost 4 bases to trimming and J lost 1 base, with 13 bases between them. Germline V gives CDR1 LGHDT, CDR2 YNNKEL (reference sequence). CDR3 protein: CASSPHGGSNTEAFF. The CDR3 nucleotides are TGTGCCAGCAGCCCCCACGGGGGGTCGAACACTGAAGCTTTCTTT.

This chain connects TRBV18 to TRBJ2-3, with 9 positions matching TRBD1. V dropped 4 bases and J dropped 4; count of bases not matched to a gene: 12. The CDR3 consists of 17 residues. Germline lookup yields CDR1 KGHSH and CDR2 LQKENI. CDR3 residues: CASSRTGTGKGSDTQYF. CDR3 DNA sequence: TGTGCCAGCTCACGAACCGGGACAGGGAAAGGTTCAGATACGCAGTATTTT.

Comment on this clone: Germline and junction disagree at one end, which may indicate a read error. This sequence joins TRBV6-1 and TRBJ1-5, with D tentatively TRBD1 (5 bases). The germline V gene encodes CDR1 MNHNS and CDR2 SASEGT. This CDR3 has 14 residues. The CDR3 bases are TGTGCCAGCAGTGATGGGGGGTACAATCAGTCCCAGCATTTT. This encodes CASSDGGYNQSQHF.

The CDR3 bases are TGTGCCTGGAGTGTAGGGCAGGGCATACACTATGGCTACACCTTC. Translated: CAWSVGQGIHYGYTF. The V and J genes are TRBV30 and TRBJ1-2; tentatively, D is TRBD1 (5 bases). The CDR3 extends over 15 amino acids. Germline assignment: CDR1 GTSNPN and CDR2 SVGIG (reference sequence). Trimming cost V 0 bases and J 3 bases, with 14 bases left between them.

The genes are TRBV27 and TRBJ2-4; 7 bases are a match to TRBD2. This CDR3 has 17 amino acids. The J segment lost 1 base and the V segment lost 6 bases, leaving 12 bases of the junction unmatched. CDR1 and CDR2 (germline): MNHEY, SMNVEV (reference sequence). The CDR3 loop reads CASSSLGAGAAKNIQYF. CDR3 sequence (DNA): TGTGCCAGCAGCAGTTTAGGTGCGGGAGCTGCCAAAAACATTCAGTACTTC.

The chain employs TRBV5-1 and TRBJ2-2; 9 bases line up with TRBD1. With V trimmed by 3 bases and J by 1 base, 4 bases remained unmatched. Germline assignment: CDR1 SGHRS and CDR2 YFSETQ. The CDR3 has 16 residues. The CDR3 sequence is CASSSGGQGNTGELFF. CDR3 nucleotide sequence: TGCGCCAGCAGCTCAGGGGGACAGGGGAACACCGGGGAGCTGTTTTTT.

The chain is built from TRBV6-5 and TRBJ1-1; D is possibly TRBD1 (6 bases). V lost 4 bases, J lost 2 bases, and 11 bases lay in between. Germline V gene sequence: CDR1 MNHEY, CDR2 SVGAGI. The CDR3 runs to 14 residues. CDR3 DNA: TGTGCCAGCAGTTCCGACAGGAGAAACACTGAAGCTTTCTTT. It is translated as CASSSDRRNTEAFF.

The chain has TRBV30 and TRBJ1-6; D gene uncertain. Per germline, CDR1 GTSNPN and CDR2 SVGIG (reference sequence). The CDR3 extends over 12 amino acids. Trimming removed 1 base from V and 10 bases from J, with 8 bases in between. The CDR3 nucleotides are TGTGCCTGGAGTGGCACAGCCTCACCCCTCCACTTT. Amino acid sequence: CAWSGTASPLHF.

The chain couples TRBV6-5 to TRBJ1-3; D is uncertain. Looked up from germline, CDR1 is MNHEY and CDR2 is SVGAGI. V gave up 7 bases and J gave up 4 bases, with 11 bases separating them. The length of the CDR3 is 13 residues. CDR3 residues: CASTYGGGNTIYF. The CDR3 nucleotides are TGTGCCAGCACCTACGGAGGAGGAAACACCATATATTTT.

This sequence joins TRBV6-5 and TRBJ1-1; D unresolved. The CDR3 is 14 residues long. V lost 9 bases, J lost 5 bases, and 19 bases lay in between. Per germline, CDR1 MNHEY and CDR2 SVGAGI. The CDR3 nucleotides are TGTGCCAGTAGACTTGGGGATCTGTGGACTGAAGCTTTCTTT. As protein: CASRLGDLWTEAFF.

V and J are TRBV4-1 and TRBJ1-5, with D unclear. Germline CDR1 MGHRA, CDR2 YSYEKL. V dropped 0 bases and J dropped 2 bases, with 14 bases sitting between them. This CDR3 is 17 amino acids long. CDR3 bases: TGCGCCAGCAGCCAAGAAAGGTCCCCACTTCGCAATCAGCCCCAGCATTTT. Its protein is CASSQERSPLRNQPQHF.

This clone was counted many times. CDR3 in amino acids: CASSPSGGPQGTQYF. Written as DNA, the CDR3 is TGTGCCAGCAGCCCGAGCGGGGGCCCCCAGGGGACCCAGTACTTC. V and J are TRBV7-7 and TRBJ2-5; 8 nucleotides agree with TRBD2. The CDR3 sequence is 15 residues long. V lost 5 bases and J lost 7; bases outside the gene matches: 12. Germline V gene sequence: CDR1 SSHAT, CDR2 FNYEAQ (reference sequence).

The rearrangement links TRBV30 to TRBJ1-3; 8 bases map to TRBD1. CDR1 GTSNPN and CDR2 SVGIG come from the germline V gene (reference sequence). The CDR3 consists of 13 residues. Unmatched junction bases numbered 2, after V lost 5 bases and J lost 2 bases. CDR3 amino acids: CAWDRGTGNTIYF. CDR3 in DNA: TGTGCCTGGGACAGGGGAACTGGAAACACCATATATTTT.

The chain links TRBV7-8 to TRBJ1-6, with D tentatively TRBD1 (6 bases). Between the trimmed V and J ends, which lost 3 bases and 7 bases, there was a span of 16 bases. Germline loops: CDR1 SGHVS, CDR2 FQNEAQ. The CDR3 length is 16 residues. The CDR3: CASSFMTRGKNSPLHF. The CDR3 nucleotides are TGTGCCAGCAGCTTTATGACAAGGGGGAAGAATTCACCCCTCCACTTT.

V and J are TRBV28 and TRBJ2-3; the match to TRBD2 covers 9 bases. Trimming cost V 6 bases and J 0 bases; bases outside gene matches: 7. Looked up from germline, CDR1 is MDHEN and CDR2 is SYDVKM. This CDR3 is built from 16 residues. In DNA form, the CDR3 reads TGTGCCAGCAGCAAACGAGCGGGAGGCAGCACAGATACGCAGTATTTT. Protein product: CASSKRAGGSTDTQYF. Together with reference TRBV28 and TRBJ2-3, the CDR3 gives the full variable domain: DVKVTQSSRYLVKRTGEKVFLECVQDMDHENMFWYRQDPGLGLRLIYFSYDVKMKEKGDIPEGYSVSREKKERFSLILESASTNQTSMYLCASSKRAGGSTDTQYFGPGTRLTVL.

There are a few counts of this clone. The rearrangement uses TRBV7-2 and TRBJ1-2, with D perhaps matching TRBD1 (5 bases). Germline CDR1 SGHTA, CDR2 FQGNSA. Trimming stripped 2 bases from V and 3 bases from J, with 10 bases between. CDR3 length: 14 residues. CDR3 in DNA: TGTGCCAGCAGCTTACCGGGGACGGACTATGGCTACACCTTC. Amino acids: CASSLPGTDYGYTF. Supplemented by reference TRBV7-2 and TRBJ1-2, the full variable domain reads GAGVSQSPSNKVTEKGKDVELRCDPISGHTALYWYRQSLGQGLEFLIYFQGNSAPDKSGLPSDRFSAERTGGSVSTLTIQRTQQEDSAVYLCASSLPGTDYGYTFGSGTRLTVV.